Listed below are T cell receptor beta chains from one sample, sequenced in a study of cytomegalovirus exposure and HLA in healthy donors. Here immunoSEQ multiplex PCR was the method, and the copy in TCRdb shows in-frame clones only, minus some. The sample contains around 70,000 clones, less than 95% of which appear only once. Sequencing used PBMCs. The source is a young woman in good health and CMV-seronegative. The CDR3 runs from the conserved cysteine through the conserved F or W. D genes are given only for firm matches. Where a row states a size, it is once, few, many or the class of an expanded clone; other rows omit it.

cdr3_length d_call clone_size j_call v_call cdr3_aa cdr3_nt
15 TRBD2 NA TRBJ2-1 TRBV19 CASSTSGGRHNEQFF TGTGCCAGTTCGACCAGCGGGGGGAGACACAATGAGCAGTTCTTC
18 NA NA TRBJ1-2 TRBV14 CASSQESPWEGSNYGYTF TGTGCCAGCAGCCAAGAATCGCCGTGGGAGGGGTCGAACTATGGCTACACCTTC
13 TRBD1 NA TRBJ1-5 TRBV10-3 CAISERQGQPQHF TGTGCCATCAGTGAGCGACAGGGTCAGCCCCAGCATTTT
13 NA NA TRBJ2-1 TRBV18 CASSRDTVDEQFF TGTGCCAGCTCACGAGACACGGTTGATGAGCAGTTCTTC
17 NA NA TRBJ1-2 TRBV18 CASSVLSGAGRLDGYTF TGTGCCAGCTCGGTACTGAGTGGCGCGGGGAGATTGGATGGCTACACCTTC
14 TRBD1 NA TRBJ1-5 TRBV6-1 CASSAGTENQPQHF TGTGCCAGCAGTGCCGGGACAGAGAATCAGCCCCAGCATTTT
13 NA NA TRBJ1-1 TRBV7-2 CASSLDRAKSAFF TGTGCCAGCAGCTTAGACAGGGCCAAGTCAGCTTTCTTT
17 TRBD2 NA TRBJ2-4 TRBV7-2 CASSEKRGGRAKNIQYF TGTGCCAGCAGCGAGAAGCGGGGGGGCAGGGCCAAAAACATTCAGTACTTC
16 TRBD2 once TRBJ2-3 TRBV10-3 CAISGGAGAAGNTQYF TGTGCCATCAGTGGAGGAGCGGGGGCCGCTGGGAATACGCAGTATTTT
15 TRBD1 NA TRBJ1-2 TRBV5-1 CASSRGTGDNYGYTF TGCGCCAGCAGCAGAGGGACAGGGGATAACTATGGCTACACCTTC
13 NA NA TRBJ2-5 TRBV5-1 CASSLGDQETQYF TGCGCCAGCAGCTTGGGAGATCAAGAGACCCAGTACTTC
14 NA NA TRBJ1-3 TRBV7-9 CASSLSTVGNTIYF TGTGCCAGCAGCTTGAGTACGGTGGGAAACACCATATATTTT
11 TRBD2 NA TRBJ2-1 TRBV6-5 CASTSGGEQFF TGTGCCAGCACCTCGGGGGGTGAGCAGTTCTTC
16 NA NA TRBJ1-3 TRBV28 CASSLSPQGSRNTIYF TGTGCCAGCAGTCTATCCCCCCAGGGCTCGCGAAACACCATATATTTT
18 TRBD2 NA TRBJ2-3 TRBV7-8 CASSLVIASGGAVDTQYF TGTGCCAGCAGCTTAGTTATCGCTAGCGGGGGGGCCGTGGATACGCAGTATTTT
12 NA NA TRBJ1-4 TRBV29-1 CSGREAGEKLFF TGCAGCGGTAGGGAAGCAGGGGAAAAACTGTTTTTT
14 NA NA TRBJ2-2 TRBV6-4 CASSEDTNTGELFF TGTGCCAGCAGTGAGGACACAAACACCGGGGAGCTGTTTTTT
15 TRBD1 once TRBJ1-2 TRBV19 CASSSSGGYLYGYTF TGTGCCAGTAGTTCCTCAGGGGGTTATCTCTATGGCTACACCTTC
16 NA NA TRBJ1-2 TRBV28 CASSLPAGDTNYGYTF TGTGCCAGCAGTCTCCCCGCGGGGGATACTAACTATGGCTACACCTTC
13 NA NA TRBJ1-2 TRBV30 CAWSVGGAYGYTF TGTGCCTGGAGTGTGGGGGGGGCCTATGGCTACACCTTC
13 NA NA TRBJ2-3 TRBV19 CASRAGYTDTQYF TGTGCCAGTAGAGCGGGCTACACAGATACGCAGTATTTT
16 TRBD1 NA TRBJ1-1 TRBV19 CASSRTGEGFYTEAFF TGTGCCAGTAGCCGGACAGGGGAGGGGTTTTACACTGAAGCTTTCTTT
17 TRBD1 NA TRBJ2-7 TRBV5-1 CASSLVLSGTGSYEQYF TGCGCCAGCAGCTTGGTTCTTTCCGGGACAGGGTCCTACGAGCAGTACTTC
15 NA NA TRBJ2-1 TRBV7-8 CASSLVEQPYNEQFF TGTGCCAGCAGCTTAGTAGAACAGCCCTACAATGAGCAGTTCTTC
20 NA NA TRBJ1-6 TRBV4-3 CASSQEAPEVFRTYNSPLHF TGCGCCAGCAGCCAAGAGGCCCCGGAGGTCTTCAGGACCTATAATTCACCCCTCCACTTT
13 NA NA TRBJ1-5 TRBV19 CASTSRGNQPQHF TGTGCCAGTACCTCGCGGGGGAATCAGCCCCAGCATTTT
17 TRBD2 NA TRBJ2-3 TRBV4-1 CASSLRLAGGAQDTQYF TGCGCCAGCAGCTTAAGACTAGCGGGGGGGGCACAAGATACGCAGTATTTT
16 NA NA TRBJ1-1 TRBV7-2 CASSLSGDSRGTEAFF TGTGCCAGCAGTCTAAGTGGGGATTCAAGGGGCACTGAAGCTTTCTTT
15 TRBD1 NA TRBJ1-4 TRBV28 CASSEGQGGFEKLFF TGTGCCAGCAGCGAAGGACAGGGTGGATTTGAAAAACTGTTTTTT
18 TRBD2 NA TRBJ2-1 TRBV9 CASSVGGSGGPPYNEQFF TGTGCCAGCAGCGTAGGGGGGAGCGGGGGCCCCCCCTACAATGAGCAGTTCTTC
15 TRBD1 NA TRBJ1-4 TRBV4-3 CASSLLTGEGEKLFF TGCGCCAGCAGCCTCCTCACAGGGGAAGGAGAAAAACTGTTTTTT
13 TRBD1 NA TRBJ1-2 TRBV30 CAWWTGSLYGYTF TGTGCCTGGTGGACAGGGAGTCTGTATGGCTACACCTTC
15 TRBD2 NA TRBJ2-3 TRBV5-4 CASSFKTSGTDTQYF TGTGCCAGCAGCTTTAAGACTAGCGGCACAGATACGCAGTATTTT
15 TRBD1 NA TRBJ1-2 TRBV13 CASSLGRDRVDGYTF TGTGCCAGCAGCTTAGGCCGGGACAGGGTGGATGGCTACACCTTC
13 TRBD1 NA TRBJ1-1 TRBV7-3 CASISGTGGQAFF TGTGCCAGCATCAGTGGGACAGGGGGACAAGCTTTCTTT
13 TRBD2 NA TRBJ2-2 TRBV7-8 CASSPRGSGELFF TGTGCCAGCAGCCCGCGGGGGTCCGGGGAGCTGTTTTTT
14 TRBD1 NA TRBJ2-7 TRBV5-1 CASSAQGARNEQYF TGCGCCAGCAGCGCCCAGGGGGCAAGGAACGAGCAGTACTTC
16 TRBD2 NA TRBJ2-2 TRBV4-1 CASSQRKGRVTGELFF TGCGCCAGCAGCCAACGAAAGGGGAGGGTCACCGGGGAGCTGTTTTTT
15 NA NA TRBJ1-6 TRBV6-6 CASSSAGADRSPLHF TGTGCCAGCAGTTCCGCGGGGGCTGATAGGTCACCCCTCCACTTT
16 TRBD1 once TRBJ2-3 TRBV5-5 CASSLIQGRYTDTQYF TGTGCCAGCAGCCTAATACAGGGGCGTTACACAGATACGCAGTATTTT
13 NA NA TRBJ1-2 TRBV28 CASSPFELYGYTF TGTGCCAGCAGCCCCTTCGAACTCTATGGCTACACCTTC
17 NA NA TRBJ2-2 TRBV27 CASSPRLLASAPGELFF TGTGCCAGCAGTCCTCGACTACTAGCTAGTGCTCCCGGGGAGCTGTTTTTT
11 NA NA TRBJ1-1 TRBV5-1 CASHMGGKDFF TGCGCCAGCCACATGGGAGGGAAGGATTTCTTT
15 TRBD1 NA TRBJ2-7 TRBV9 CASSPRQGKGLEQYF TGTGCCAGCAGCCCGCGACAGGGGAAGGGGCTCGAGCAGTACTTC
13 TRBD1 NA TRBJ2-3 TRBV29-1 CSVLGQVTDTQYF TGCAGCGTCCTAGGACAGGTCACAGATACGCAGTATTTT
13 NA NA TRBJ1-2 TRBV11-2 CASSLGRINGYTF TGTGCCAGCAGCTTAGGGCGGATCAATGGCTACACCTTC
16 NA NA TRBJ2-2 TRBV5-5 CASSLAQGRDTGELFF TGTGCCAGCAGCTTGGCCCAGGGGAGGGACACCGGGGAGCTGTTTTTT
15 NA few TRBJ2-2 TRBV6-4 CASSEGGRSTGELFF TGTGCCAGCAGTGAAGGGGGTCGGAGCACCGGGGAGCTGTTTTTT
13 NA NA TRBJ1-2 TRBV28 CASSSAGAGGYTF TGTGCCAGCAGTTCCGCAGGGGCTGGTGGCTACACCTTC
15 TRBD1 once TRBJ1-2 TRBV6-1 CASSEQGARVYGYTF TGTGCCAGCAGTGAGCAGGGGGCGCGTGTCTATGGCTACACCTTC
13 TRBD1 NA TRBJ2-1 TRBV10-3 CAAGAGGKNEQFF TGTGCCGCCGGAGCAGGGGGAAAGAATGAGCAGTTCTTC
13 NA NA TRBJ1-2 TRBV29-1 CSVPPTENYGYTF TGCAGCGTTCCACCAACAGAGAACTATGGCTACACCTTC
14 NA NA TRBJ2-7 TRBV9 CASSFRGSVDEQYF TGTGCCAGCAGCTTCAGGGGTAGCGTCGACGAGCAGTACTTC
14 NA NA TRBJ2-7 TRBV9 CASSVVGTSYEQYF TGTGCCAGCAGCGTAGTGGGCACCTCCTACGAGCAGTACTTC
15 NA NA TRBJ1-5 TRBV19 CASTPGPGRHQPQHF TGTGCCAGTACCCCGGGTCCAGGGCGGCATCAGCCCCAGCATTTT
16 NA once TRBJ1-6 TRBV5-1 CASSLAGGGRNSPLHF TGCGCCAGCAGCTTGGCCGGGGGTGGACGTAATTCCCCCCTCCACTTT
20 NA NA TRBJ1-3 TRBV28 CASSLPPGWASAHSGNTIYF TGTGCCAGCAGTTTACCCCCCGGATGGGCCTCTGCTCACTCTGGAAACACCATATATTTT
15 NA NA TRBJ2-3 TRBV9 CASSVVSQGGDTQYF TGTGCCAGCAGCGTAGTCAGTCAGGGCGGAGATACGCAGTATTTT
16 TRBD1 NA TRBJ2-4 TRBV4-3 CASSQSLGQPKNIQYF TGCGCCAGCAGCCAATCTCTGGGACAGCCCAAAAACATTCAGTACTTC